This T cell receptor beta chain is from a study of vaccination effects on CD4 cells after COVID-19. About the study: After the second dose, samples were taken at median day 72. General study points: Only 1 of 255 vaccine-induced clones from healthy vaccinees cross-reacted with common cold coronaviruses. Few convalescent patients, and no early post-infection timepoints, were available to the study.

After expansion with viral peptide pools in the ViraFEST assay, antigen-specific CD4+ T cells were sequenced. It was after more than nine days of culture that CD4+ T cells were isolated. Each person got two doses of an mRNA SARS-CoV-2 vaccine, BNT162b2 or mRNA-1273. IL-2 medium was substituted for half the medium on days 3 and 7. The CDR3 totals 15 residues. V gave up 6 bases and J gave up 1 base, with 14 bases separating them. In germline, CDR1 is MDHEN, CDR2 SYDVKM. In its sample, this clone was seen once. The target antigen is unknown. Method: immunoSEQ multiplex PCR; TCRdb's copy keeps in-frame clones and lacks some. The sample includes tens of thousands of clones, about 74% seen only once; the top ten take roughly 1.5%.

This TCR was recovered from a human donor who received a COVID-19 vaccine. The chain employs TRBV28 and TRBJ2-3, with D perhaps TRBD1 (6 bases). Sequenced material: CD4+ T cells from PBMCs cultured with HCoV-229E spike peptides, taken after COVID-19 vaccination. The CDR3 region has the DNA TGTGCCAGCAGAGTCCCAGGGGCCGGCACAGATACGCAGTATTTT. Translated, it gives CASRVPGAGTDTQYF.